The present TCR beta chain was sequenced within a study of T cell responses to AZD1222 COVID-19 vaccine. General study points: Donors skewed white British and female; clonal diversity was possibly underestimated.

CDR1 is LNHNV, CDR2 YYDKDF, per germline (reference sequence). Unmatched junction bases numbered 4, after V lost 1 base and J lost 5 bases. The CDR3 has 15 amino acids. Only in-frame clones appear in the TCRdb table, and some are missing; sequencing was by immunoSEQ multiplex PCR. The sample records over 100,000 clones, approximately 86% being singletons. Details on this clone: Its matching antigen is unknown.

The chain links TRBV15 to TRBJ2-2; TRBD2 matches at 7 bases. The starting material was peripheral blood, obtained 28 days after the second dose of the MenACWY control vaccine. The sequence derives from an adult who received the MenACWY meningococcal vaccine as a control. The CDR3 DNA follows: TGTGCCACCAGCAGAGTGCTAGCGGCAACCGGGGAGCTGTTTTTT. Translating it yields CATSRVLAATGELFF.